These 17 T cell receptor beta chains were all obtained from the same sample, sequenced in a study of cytomegalovirus exposure and HLA in healthy donors. The PCR had 60 Vbeta and 13 Jbeta primers. The assay was immunoSEQ multiplex PCR, and TCRdb's table has in-frame clones only and misses some. In the table there are about 140,000 clones, approximately 10% of which are singletons. The sample consisted of PBMCs. The receptors were gathered from a woman between 40 and 55 years old in good health and CMV-seropositive.

V is TRBV5-5 and J is TRBJ2-2; D not certain. This CDR3 has 13 amino acids. Trimming removed 0 bases from V and 5 bases from J, with 5 bases in between. The V gene's germline CDR1 is SGHKS and CDR2 YYEKEE (reference sequence). The CDR3: CASSLGETGELFF. CDR3 nucleotides: TGTGCCAGCAGCTTGGGAGAAACCGGGGAGCTGTTTTTT.

The sample holds a few counts of this clone. The genes are TRBV2 and TRBJ1-1; the D gene is possibly TRBD1 (6 bases). Germline values: CDR1 SNHLY, CDR2 FYNNEI. The CDR3 sequence is 15 residues long. V was cut by 6 bases and J by 1 base, with 15 bases left in between. CDR3 region: CASSATGLGNTEAFF. The CDR3 DNA reads TGTGCCAGCAGCGCGACAGGCCTTGGGAACACTGAAGCTTTCTTT.

Comment on this clone: The sample has other DNA sequences that encode this CDR3 too. The gene calls are TRBV5-1 and TRBJ1-4; tentative D call: TRBD1 (6 bases). V lost 4 bases to trimming and J lost 0 bases, with 10 bases between them. Germline V CDR1 and CDR2: SGHRS, YFSETQ. The CDR3 has 15 amino acids. In DNA form, the CDR3 reads TGCGCCAGCAGCCTGACAGGAGCAACTAATGAAAAACTGTTTTTT. Its protein is CASSLTGATNEKLFF. Combining the CDR3 with reference TRBV5-1 and TRBJ1-4 gives the whole variable domain KAGVTQTPRYLIKTRGQQVTLSCSPISGHRSVSWYQQTPGQGLQFLFEYFSETQRNKGNFPGRFSGRQFSNSRSEMNVSTLELGDSALYLCASSLTGATNEKLFFGSGTQLSVL.

This clone came up a few times. The V and J genes are TRBV10-3 and TRBJ1-1, with D uncertain. This CDR3 has 15 residues. V lost 4 bases and J 0 bases, leaving 12 bases between the germline ends. Per germline, CDR1 ENHRY and CDR2 SYGVKD. DNA for the CDR3: TGTGCCATCAGTGCCCGGACGGGGATGAACACTGAAGCTTTCTTT. Translating it yields CAISARTGMNTEAFF.

A few counts support this clone. CDR3 sequence reads: CASSQDRGQGYEQYF. The DNA for the CDR3 is TGCGCCAGCAGCCAAGATCGAGGACAGGGCTACGAGCAGTACTTC. The chain carries TRBV4-1 and TRBJ2-7, with TRBD1 matching 8 bases. Germline CDR1 is MGHRA and CDR2 is YSYEKL. There are 15 residues in the CDR3. The V segment lost 0 bases and the J segment 3 bases; nucleotides outside the gene matches: 4.

The chain uses TRBV28 and TRBJ1-4; TRBD1 might be the D (6 bases). This CDR3 comprises 15 residues. Per germline, CDR1 MDHEN and CDR2 SYDVKM. Trimming removed 4 bases from V and 4 bases from J, with 13 bases in between. The CDR3 DNA reads TGTGCCAGCAGTTCGGGGGGCTGGGGTAATGAAAAACTGTTTTTT. Its translation is CASSSGGWGNEKLFF. Variable domain in full (rest from reference TRBV28 and TRBJ1-4): DVKVTQSSRYLVKRTGEKVFLECVQDMDHENMFWYRQDPGLGLRLIYFSYDVKMKEKGDIPEGYSVSREKKERFSLILESASTNQTSMYLCASSSGGWGNEKLFFGSGTQLSVL.

The rearrangement uses TRBV5-1 and TRBJ2-7; 7 bases are a match to TRBD1. Germline CDR1 SGHRS, CDR2 YFSETQ. The J segment lost 0 bases and the V segment lost 4 bases, leaving 7 bases of the junction unmatched. CDR3 length equals 15 residues. The CDR3 DNA follows: TGCGCCAGCAGCGAGAGACAGGGCTTCTCCTACGAGCAGTACTTC. Protein product: CASSERQGFSYEQYF.

The table lists this clone with a few counts. A read error is likely, as this CDR3 ends without the conserved phenylalanine or tryptophan. The DNA is omitted, as the CDR3 cannot be located on it reliably, and the CDR3 follows TCRdb's listing. The sample has other DNA sequences that encode this CDR3 too. The gene calls are TRBV7-8 and TRBJ2-7; the table's D call of TRBD1 was not tested on the DNA. 13 amino acids form the CDR3, both terminal residues included. Germline V CDR1 and CDR2: SGHVS, FQNEAQ. The CDR3 sequence: CASSTGQAYEKYL.

In its sample, this clone was seen a few times. This sequence joins TRBV7-8 and TRBJ1-3; D is perhaps TRBD1 (6 bases). The V gene's germline CDR1 is SGHVS and CDR2 FQNEAQ. V was clipped by 4 bases and J by 2 bases, with 24 bases between them. This CDR3 has 19 residues. The chain's CDR3 is CASSSGGRAGEGAGNTIYF. DNA for the CDR3: TGTGCCAGCAGCTCGGGGGGGCGGGCAGGCGAAGGCGCTGGAAACACCATATATTTT. Together with reference TRBV7-8 and TRBJ1-3, the CDR3 gives the full variable domain: GAGVSQSPRYKVAKRGQDVALRCDPISGHVSLFWYQQALGQGPEFLTYFQNEAQLDKSGLPSDRFFAERPEGSVSTLKIQRTQQEDSAVYLCASSSGGRAGEGAGNTIYFGEGSWLTVV.

CDR3 nucleotide sequence: TGTGCCAGCAGCTTAGGGGGGGGAATCGACACCGGGGAGCTGTTTTTT. It translates to CASSLGGGIDTGELFF. V usage is TRBV7-2 and J usage is TRBJ2-2; 7 nucleotides line up with TRBD2. V was pared by 1 base and J by 3 bases, with 5 bases of the junction left unmatched. Germline V CDR1 and CDR2: SGHTA, FQGNSA. The CDR3 length is 16 residues. The whole variable domain, filled in from reference TRBV7-2 and TRBJ2-2, reads GAGVSQSPSNKVTEKGKDVELRCDPISGHTALYWYRQSLGQGLEFLIYFQGNSAPDKSGLPSDRFSAERTGGSVSTLTIQRTQQEDSAVYLCASSLGGGIDTGELFFGEGSRLTVL.

This clone appeared a few times. The chain combines TRBV19 with TRBJ1-1, with unresolved D. This CDR3 region has 13 residues. Trimming pared 8 bases from V and 1 base from J, leaving 11 bases between. Germline CDR1 LNHDA, CDR2 SQIVND (reference sequence). The CDR3 sequence is CASSQRQNTEAFF. The CDR3 DNA reads as TGTGCCAGTTCCCAGCGCCAGAACACTGAAGCTTTCTTT.

This clone has more than one count but fewer than ten. The rearrangement uses TRBV9 and TRBJ2-5, with D possibly TRBD2 on 5 matching bases. The germline V gene encodes CDR1 SGDLS and CDR2 YYNGEE. V gave up 2 bases and J gave up 4 bases, with 6 bases separating them. The CDR3 is 12 amino acids. The CDR3 region has the DNA TGTGCCAGCAGCGTGGCGGGAGAGACCCAGTACTTC. Its protein is CASSVAGETQYF.

This rearrangement joins TRBV27 to TRBJ2-7, with a possible D match to TRBD2 (6 bases). CDR3 length: 16 amino acids. Deletions cut 5 bases from V and 0 bases from J, with 17 bases between. Germline loops: CDR1 MNHEY, CDR2 SMNVEV (reference sequence). CDR3 nucleotides: TGTGCCAGCAGTCCCATTGGTGCGGGGCCCTCCTACGAGCAGTACTTC. Its translation is CASSPIGAGPSYEQYF.

Only a few counts were recorded for this clone. This chain connects TRBV2 to TRBJ2-5, with D possibly TRBD1 on 5 matching bases. The CDR3 has 14 residues. Trimming left V 5 bases short and J 5 bases short, with 15 bases between. From germline, CDR1 is SNHLY and CDR2 FYNNEI. The CDR3 region is CASSRQTVLETQYF. The CDR3 DNA is TGTGCCAGCAGTCGCCAGACAGTCCTTGAGACCCAGTACTTC. Supplemented by reference TRBV2 and TRBJ2-5, the full variable domain reads EPEVTQTPSHQVTQMGQEVILRCVPISNHLYFYWYRQILGQKVEFLVSFYNNEISEKSEIFDDQFSVERPDGSNFTLKIRSTKLEDSAMYFCASSRQTVLETQYFGPGTRLLVL.

The V and J genes are TRBV12-5 and TRBJ1-1; D gene ambiguous. The CDR3 is 13 amino acids. The V and J ends lost 0 bases and 7 bases respectively, with 9 bases between them. Germline loops: CDR1 LGHNT, CDR2 FRNRAP. This CDR3 is CASGLVFGDEAFF. The CDR3 nucleotides are TGTGCTAGTGGTTTGGTATTTGGAGATGAAGCTTTCTTT. Full variable domain (outside the CDR3, taken from reference TRBV12-5 and TRBJ1-1): DARVTQTPRHKVTEMGQEVTMRCQPILGHNTVFWYRQTMMQGLELLAYFRNRAPLDDSGMPKDRFSAEMPDATLATLKIQPSEPRDSAVYFCASGLVFGDEAFFGQGTRLTVV.

The J gene is TRBJ2-5, the V gene TRBV5-6, with D possibly being TRBD2 (7 bases). V gave up 0 bases and J gave up 4 bases, with 10 bases separating them. Per germline, CDR1 SGHDT and CDR2 YYEEEE. The CDR3 sequence is 14 residues long. CDR3 region: CASSLAGGPETQYF. The CDR3 region has the DNA TGTGCCAGCAGCTTGGCGGGGGGCCCAGAGACCCAGTACTTC.

This clone was recorded a few times. V and J are TRBV6-4 and TRBJ2-1; TRBD2 matches at 10 bases. Losses at the gene ends were 6 bases for V and 2 bases for J; bases not matched to a gene: 4. Germline V CDR1 and CDR2: MRHNA, SNTAGT. The CDR3 loop spans 15 amino acids. For the CDR3, the DNA is TGTGCCAGCAGAACAAGCGGGGGGGCCTACAATGAGCAGTTCTTC. Its protein product is CASRTSGGAYNEQFF.